Shown below are 11 T cell receptor beta chains from a single sample sequenced in a study of shared clonotypes between healthy human individuals. The naive CD8 subset, CD45RO-negative cells positively selected for CCR7, excluded terminally differentiated effector memory CD45RA+ cells. Libraries were prepared by immunoSEQ multiplex PCR; TCRdb keeps only in-frame clonotypes and omits some of them. The sample lists about 2 million clones, about 95% occurring once. Sequenced: naive CD8+ T cells sorted from blood. These receptors all stem from a man younger than 30 in good health.

V and J are TRBV27 and TRBJ1-5, with a possible D match to TRBD1 (5 bases). Germline V lookup: CDR1 MNHEY, CDR2 SMNVEV (reference sequence). V shed 4 bases and J shed 3 bases, with 13 bases lying between them. The CDR3 contains 15 residues. The CDR3 nucleotides read TGTGCCAGCAGTTCGCAGGGAAGGGCCAATCAGCCCCAGCATTTT. As protein: CASSSQGRANQPQHF.

The table lists this clone with a count of one. Other DNA sequences from this sample encode an identical CDR3 as well. The chain uses TRBV28 and TRBJ1-4; TRBD1 aligns across 7 bases. This CDR3 is 15 amino acids long. The V gene's germline CDR1 is MDHEN and CDR2 SYDVKM. With 5 bases clipped from V and 5 bases from J, the junction kept 8 bases outside the gene matches. In DNA form, the CDR3 reads TGTGCCAGCAGTCCTAGGACAGGTGGGAATGAAAAACTGTTTTTT. As protein: CASSPRTGGNEKLFF.

The V call is TRBV6-1, the J call TRBJ2-1; 9 bases are a match to TRBD2. The CDR3 consists of 15 residues. Germline V CDR1 and CDR2: MNHNS, SASEGT. Trimming removed 6 bases from V and 8 bases from J; junction bases left unmatched: 11. CDR3 protein: CASRGLAGGPYEQFF. CDR3 in DNA: TGTGCCAGCAGGGGTTTGGCGGGGGGGCCCTATGAGCAGTTCTTC.

J is TRBJ1-2 and V is TRBV7-9; D unclear. With 1 base removed from V and 1 base from J, the gap between germline ends came to 7 bases. This CDR3 comprises 14 residues. Germline CDR1 reads SEHNR; CDR2 reads FQNEAQ (reference sequence). Here the CDR3 DNA reads TGTGCCAGCAGCTTAGGGTTTAATAACTATGGCTACACCTTC. This gives the protein CASSLGFNNYGYTF.

Worth noting for this clone: The same CDR3 arises from other DNA sequences in this sample as well. The J gene is TRBJ1-1, the V gene TRBV7-9; D unclear. The ends were cut back, 1 base at V and 6 bases at J, with 6 bases in the middle. Looked up from germline, CDR1 is SEHNR and CDR2 is FQNEAQ (reference sequence). The CDR3 is 12 residues long. CDR3 sequence: CASSLDGSEAFF. CDR3 nucleotides: TGTGCCAGCAGCTTAGATGGGTCTGAAGCTTTCTTT.

In this sample, this clone turned up once. The chain joins TRBV30 to TRBJ2-1; 7 bases match TRBD2. CDR1 is GTSNPN and CDR2 is SVGIG in the germline V gene (reference sequence). Germline trimming cut 4 bases from V and 4 bases from J; bases unmatched to any gene: 7. This CDR3 region has 14 residues. The CDR3 nucleotides are TGTGCCTGGATGGGGGGGATAGGGTACAATGAGCAGTTCTTC. Its protein is CAWMGGIGYNEQFF.

This clone was detected once. CDR3 nucleotide sequence: TGTGCCACCAGCAGAGATTGGGCGAACACCGGGGAGCTGTTTTTT. It translates to CATSRDWANTGELFF. This sequence joins TRBV15 and TRBJ2-2; unclear D gene. This CDR3 spans 15 amino acids. Germline V lookup: CDR1 LNHNV, CDR2 YYDKDF (reference sequence). Trimming stripped 0 bases from V and 0 bases from J, with 5 bases between.

This sequence joins TRBV28 and TRBJ1-1; D is undetermined. Trimming pared 2 bases from V and 7 bases from J, leaving 8 bases between. The length of the CDR3 is 12 residues. The germline CDR1 and CDR2 sequences are MDHEN and SYDVKM. The CDR3 coding sequence is TGTGCCAGCAGTTTAAGGCTGGGTGAAGCTTTCTTT. The encoded protein is CASSLRLGEAFF.

As regards this clone: Other DNA sequences of this sample code for an identical CDR3. The chain is built from TRBV7-2 and TRBJ2-7; the match to TRBD2 covers 11 bases. Germline lookup yields CDR1 SGHTA and CDR2 FQGNSA. V lost 1 base and J lost 3; bases outside the gene matches: 2. The length of the CDR3 is 15 residues. This chain's CDR3 is CASSLGLAGGYEQYF. CDR3 DNA sequence: TGTGCCAGCAGCTTAGGTCTAGCGGGGGGCTACGAGCAGTACTTC.

This clone appeared a single time. The genes are TRBV2 and TRBJ1-4; unclear D gene. The CDR3 is 13 amino acids. Germline CDR1 is SNHLY and CDR2 is FYNNEI. The ends were cut back, 8 bases at V and 5 bases at J, with 12 bases in the middle. DNA of the CDR3: TGTGCCAGCCGCGGCCGCTACAATGAAAAACTGTTTTTT. It specifies CASRGRYNEKLFF.

The sample holds one count of this clone. The chain recombines TRBV2 with TRBJ2-5; possibly TRBD2 for D (6 bases). With 6 bases removed from V and 4 bases from J, the gap between germline ends came to 15 bases. CDR3 length: 14 residues. Germline V lookup: CDR1 SNHLY, CDR2 FYNNEI. CDR3 DNA sequence: TGTGCCAGCAGGGCCGGGACTGTAACAGAGACCCAGTACTTC. It translates to CASRAGTVTETQYF.